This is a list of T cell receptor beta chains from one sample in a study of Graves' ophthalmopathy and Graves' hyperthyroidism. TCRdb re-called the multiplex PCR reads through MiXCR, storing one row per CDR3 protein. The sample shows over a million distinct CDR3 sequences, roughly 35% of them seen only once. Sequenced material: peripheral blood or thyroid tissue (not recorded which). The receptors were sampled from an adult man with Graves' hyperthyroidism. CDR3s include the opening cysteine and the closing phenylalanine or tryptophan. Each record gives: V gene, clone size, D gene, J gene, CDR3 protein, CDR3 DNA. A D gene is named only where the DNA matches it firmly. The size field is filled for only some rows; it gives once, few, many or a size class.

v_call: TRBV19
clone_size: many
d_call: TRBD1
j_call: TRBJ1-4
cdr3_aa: CASSLPRQGATNEKLFF
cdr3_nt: TGTGCCAGTAGTCTTCCGAGACAGGGGGCGACTAATGAAAAACTGTTTTTT

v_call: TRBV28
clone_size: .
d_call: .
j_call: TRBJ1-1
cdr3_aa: CASSPPVSWVNTEAFF
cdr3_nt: TGTGCCAGCAGCCCCCCGGTTTCGTGGGTGAACACTGAAGCTTTCTTT

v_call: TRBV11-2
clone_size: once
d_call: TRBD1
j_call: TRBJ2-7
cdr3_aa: CASSLSRDSQGDWQYF
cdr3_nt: TGTGCCAGCAGTTTATCTAGGGACAGTCAAGGGGATTGGCAGTACTTC

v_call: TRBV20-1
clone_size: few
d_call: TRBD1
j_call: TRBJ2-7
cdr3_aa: CSARAGQLTYEQYF
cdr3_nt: TGCAGTGCTAGAGCGGGACAGCTAACCTACGAGCAGTACTTC

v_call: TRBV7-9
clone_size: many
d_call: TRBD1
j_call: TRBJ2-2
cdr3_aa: CASSSGGANTGELFF
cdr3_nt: TGTGCCAGCAGCTCAGGGGGAGCGAACACCGGGGAGCTGTTTTTT

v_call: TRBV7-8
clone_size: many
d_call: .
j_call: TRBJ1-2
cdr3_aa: CASSLAAPRYGYTF
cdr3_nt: TGTGCCAGCAGCTTGGCTGCACCCCGCTATGGCTACACCTTC

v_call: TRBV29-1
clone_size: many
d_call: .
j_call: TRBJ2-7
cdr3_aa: CSVREGSTYEQYF
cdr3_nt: TGCAGCGTTCGTGAGGGGTCAACCTACGAGCAGTACTTC

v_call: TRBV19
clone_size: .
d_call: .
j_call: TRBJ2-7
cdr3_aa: CASSQDRATYEQYF
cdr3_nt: TGTGCCAGTAGCCAGGACCGAGCGACCTACGAGCAGTACTTC

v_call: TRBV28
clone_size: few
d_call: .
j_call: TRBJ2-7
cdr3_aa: CATGRGGYEQYF
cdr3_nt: TGTGCCACCGGGCGGGGAGGCTACGAGCAGTACTTC

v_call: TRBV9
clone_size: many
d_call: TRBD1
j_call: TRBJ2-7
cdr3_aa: CASSVGQGAIYEQYF
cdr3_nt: TGTGCCAGCAGCGTAGGACAGGGGGCAATCTACGAGCAGTACTTC

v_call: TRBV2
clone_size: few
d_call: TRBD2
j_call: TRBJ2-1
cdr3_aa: CASTERGDYNEQFF
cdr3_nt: TGTGCCAGCACCGAGCGGGGGGATTACAATGAGCAGTTCTTC

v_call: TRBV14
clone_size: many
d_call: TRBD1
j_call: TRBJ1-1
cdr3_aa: CASSLRDRGWSTEAFF
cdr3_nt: TGTGCCAGCAGCCTCCGGGACAGGGGATGGAGCACTGAAGCTTTCTTT

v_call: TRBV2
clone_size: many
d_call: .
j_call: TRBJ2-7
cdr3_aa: CASTPSRANSVEQYF
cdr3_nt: TGTGCCAGCACCCCCTCCCGGGCAAATTCGGTCGAGCAGTACTTC

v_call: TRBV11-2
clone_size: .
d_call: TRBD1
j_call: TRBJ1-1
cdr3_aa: CASSSADRGTFPNTEAFF
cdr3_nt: TGTGCCAGCAGCTCCGCGGACAGGGGGACCTTTCCGAACACTGAAGCTTTCTTT

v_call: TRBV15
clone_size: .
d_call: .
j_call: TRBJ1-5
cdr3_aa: CATSRDAGNDQPQHF
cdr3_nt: TGTGCCACCAGCAGAGATGCAGGGAACGATCAGCCCCAGCATTTT

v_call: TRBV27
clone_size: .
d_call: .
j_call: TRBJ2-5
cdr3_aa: CASSLSNPQYF
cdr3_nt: TGTGCCAGCAGTTTATCGAATCCCCAGTACTTC

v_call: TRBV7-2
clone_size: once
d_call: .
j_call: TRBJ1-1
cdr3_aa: CASRGQGGGSNTEAFF
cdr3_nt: TGTGCCAGCAGAGGCCAGGGTGGGGGCTCGAACACTGAAGCTTTCTTT

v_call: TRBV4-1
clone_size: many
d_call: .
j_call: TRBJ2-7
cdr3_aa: CASSLPAWPYEQYF
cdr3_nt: TGCGCCAGCAGCCTCCCTGCTTGGCCCTACGAGCAGTACTTC

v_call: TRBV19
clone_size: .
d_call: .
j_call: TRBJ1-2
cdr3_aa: CATEDSSGYTF
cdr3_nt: TGTGCCACCGAAGACAGTTCCGGCTACACCTTC

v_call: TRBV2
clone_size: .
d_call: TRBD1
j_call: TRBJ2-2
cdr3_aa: CASRVGTGNGELFF
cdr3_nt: TGTGCCAGCAGAGTAGGGACAGGGAACGGGGAGCTGTTTTTT

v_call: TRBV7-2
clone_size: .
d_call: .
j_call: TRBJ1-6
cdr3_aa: CASSLGGQGSSYNSPLHF
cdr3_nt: TGTGCCAGCAGCTTAGGGGGCCAGGGGAGCTCCTATAATTCACCCCTCCACTTT